The 5 T cell receptor beta chains in this list originate from one sample, sequenced in a study of cytomegalovirus exposure and HLA in healthy donors. Primers included in the PCR were 60 Vbeta and 13 Jbeta primers. Method: immunoSEQ multiplex PCR; TCRdb's copy keeps in-frame clones and lacks some. This sample has approximately 200,000 clones, with more than 75% found just once. Sequenced sample: PBMCs. The source of these receptors is a human donor in good health.

J is TRBJ2-7 and V is TRBV5-6, with D unresolved. V dropped 1 base and J dropped 0 bases, with 5 bases sitting between them. The CDR3 has 13 residues. Germline V gene lookup returns CDR1 SGHDT and CDR2 YYEEEE. DNA of the CDR3: TGTGCCAGCAGCTTGCTGAGCTCCTACGAGCAGTACTTC. Its protein product is CASSLLSSYEQYF.

The chain has TRBV7-2 and TRBJ2-1, with a possible D match to TRBD2 (7 bases). V lost 3 bases and J lost 3, with 15 bases in between. Germline V lookup: CDR1 SGHTA, CDR2 FQGNSA. This CDR3 comprises 16 residues. The CDR3 spells CASSFGGAGLYNEQFF. The CDR3 region has the DNA TGTGCCAGCAGCTTTGGGGGGGCGGGGCTCTACAATGAGCAGTTCTTC. The full variable domain, completed using reference TRBV7-2 and TRBJ2-1, is GAGVSQSPSNKVTEKGKDVELRCDPISGHTALYWYRQSLGQGLEFLIYFQGNSAPDKSGLPSDRFSAERTGGSVSTLTIQRTQQEDSAVYLCASSFGGAGLYNEQFFGPGTRLTVL.

V usage is TRBV7-2 and J usage is TRBJ2-7, with 11 bases lining up with TRBD2. The CDR3 consists of 17 residues. V lost 6 bases and J lost 9; bases outside the gene matches: 19. Germline assignment: CDR1 SGHTA and CDR2 FQGNSA. CDR3 loop: CASRTNGLAGSDMAQYF. The CDR3 DNA follows: TGTGCCAGCAGAACTAACGGACTAGCGGGTTCAGATATGGCGCAGTACTTC. Complete variable domain (other parts from reference TRBV7-2 and TRBJ2-7): GAGVSQSPSNKVTEKGKDVELRCDPISGHTALYWYRQSLGQGLEFLIYFQGNSAPDKSGLPSDRFSAERTGGSVSTLTIQRTQQEDSAVYLCASRTNGLAGSDMAQYFGPGTRLTVT.

CDR3 nucleotide sequence: TGCGCCAGCAGCCGAAGCGGGGGGGGACAGGCTTACGAGCAGTACTTC. Translated: CASSRSGGGQAYEQYF. The chain is built from TRBV4-1 and TRBJ2-7; TRBD2 matches 10 bases. The junction had 10 bases not matched to a gene; V was cut back by 4 bases and J by 4 bases. This CDR3 contains 16 residues. Germline lookup yields CDR1 MGHRA and CDR2 YSYEKL.

The chain is built from TRBV29-1 and TRBJ1-1; TRBD1 matches at 8 bases. CDR1 is SQVTM and CDR2 is ANQGSEA in the germline V gene. The CDR3 spans 15 residues. With 0 bases clipped from V and 5 bases from J, the junction kept 8 bases outside the gene matches. CDR3 coding DNA: TGCAGCGTTGAAGACCAAGGACAGGGTTTGACTGAAGCTTTCTTT. It specifies CSVEDQGQGLTEAFF.